This TCR beta chain is drawn from a study of blood T cell repertoires in COVID-19. Across the whole study: The analysed material was cDNA or gDNA that came from T cells, B-cell-depleted T cells, or PBMCs.

Profiled with immunoSEQ multiplex PCR; TCRdb holds only in-frame clones, not every one. The sample gives around 40,000 clones, 75% to 85% of which show up once; approximately 10% is in the top ten. This TCR was recovered from a human donor in a cohort sampled during active COVID-19. Input material: peripheral blood.

CDR3 sequence: CASSLVTGTANTYEQYF. CDR3 sequence (DNA): TGCGCCAGCAGCTTGGTCACCGGGACAGCGAACACCTACGAGCAGTACTTC. This sequence joins TRBV5-1 and TRBJ2-7, with 7 bases that match TRBD1. The ends lost 0 bases at V and 2 bases at J; junction bases unmatched: 11. The CDR3 length is 17 residues. Germline V gene lookup returns CDR1 SGHRS and CDR2 YFSETQ. The full variable domain, in which reference TRBV5-1 and TRBJ2-7 provide the parts outside the CDR3, is KAGVTQTPRYLIKTRGQQVTLSCSPISGHRSVSWYQQTPGQGLQFLFEYFSETQRNKGNFPGRFSGRQFSNSRSEMNVSTLELGDSALYLCASSLVTGTANTYEQYFGPGTRLTVT.